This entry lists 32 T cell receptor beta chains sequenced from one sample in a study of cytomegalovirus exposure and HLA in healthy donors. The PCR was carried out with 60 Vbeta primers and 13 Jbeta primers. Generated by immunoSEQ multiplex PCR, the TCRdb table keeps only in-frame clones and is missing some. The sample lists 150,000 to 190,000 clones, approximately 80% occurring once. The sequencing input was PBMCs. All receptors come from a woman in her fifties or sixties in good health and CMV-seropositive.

In nucleotides, the CDR3 is TGTGCCAGCAGCGAACCCGGACAGGTTCACGAGCAGTACTTC. Protein sequence: CASSEPGQVHEQYF. The chain recombines TRBV7-9 with TRBJ2-7; 7 bases are shared with TRBD1. In germline, CDR1 is SEHNR, CDR2 FQNEAQ (reference sequence). The V and J ends lost 5 bases and 5 bases, in that order; junction bases with no gene match: 9. The CDR3 loop spans 14 amino acids.

This CDR3 is CASSLALGVYEQYF. The DNA for the CDR3 is TGTGCCAGCAGCTTAGCGCTTGGAGTCTACGAGCAGTACTTC. The V and J genes are TRBV7-9 and TRBJ2-7; D not certain. This CDR3 is built from 14 residues. Deletions cut 0 bases from V and 3 bases from J, with 9 bases between. Germline V gives CDR1 SEHNR, CDR2 FQNEAQ (reference sequence).

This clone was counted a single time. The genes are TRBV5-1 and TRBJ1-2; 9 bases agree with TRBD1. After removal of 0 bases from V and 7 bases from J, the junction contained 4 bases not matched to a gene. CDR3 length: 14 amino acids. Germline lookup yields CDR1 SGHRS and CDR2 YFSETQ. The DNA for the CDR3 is TGCGCCAGCAGCTTGGACCGGGACAGGGTTGGCTACACCTTC. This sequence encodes CASSLDRDRVGYTF.

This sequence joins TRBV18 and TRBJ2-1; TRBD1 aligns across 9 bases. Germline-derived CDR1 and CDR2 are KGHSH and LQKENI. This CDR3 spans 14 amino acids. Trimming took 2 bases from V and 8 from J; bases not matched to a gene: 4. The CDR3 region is CASSPIGDRDEQFF. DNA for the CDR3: TGTGCCAGCTCACCAATCGGGGACAGGGATGAGCAGTTCTTC.

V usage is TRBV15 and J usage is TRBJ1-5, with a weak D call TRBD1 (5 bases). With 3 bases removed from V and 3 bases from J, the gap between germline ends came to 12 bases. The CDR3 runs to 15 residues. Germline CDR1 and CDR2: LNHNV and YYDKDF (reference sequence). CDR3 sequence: CATSRFRDINQPQHF. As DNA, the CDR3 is TGTGCCACCAGCAGGTTCAGGGATATCAATCAGCCCCAGCATTTT.

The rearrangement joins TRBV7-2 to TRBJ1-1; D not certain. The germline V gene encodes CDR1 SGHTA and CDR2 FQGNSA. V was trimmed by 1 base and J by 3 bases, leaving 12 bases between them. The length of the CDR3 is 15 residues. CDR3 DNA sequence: TGTGCCAGCAGCTTAGGTTCCCAGGCCTACACTGAAGCTTTCTTT. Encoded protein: CASSLGSQAYTEAFF.

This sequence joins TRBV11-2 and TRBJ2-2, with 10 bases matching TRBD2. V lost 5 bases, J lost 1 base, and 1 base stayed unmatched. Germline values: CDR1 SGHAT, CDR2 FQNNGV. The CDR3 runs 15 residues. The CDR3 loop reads CASSERGGNTGELFF. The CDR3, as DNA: TGTGCCAGCAGCGAGCGGGGGGGGAACACCGGGGAGCTGTTTTTT.

The CDR3 sequence is CASSYSIGLGRIEQFF. The CDR3, as DNA: TGTGCCAGCAGTTACTCGATAGGACTAGGGAGGATTGAGCAGTTCTTC. The chain has TRBV6-5 and TRBJ2-1; 7 bases match TRBD2. Germline V lookup: CDR1 MNHEY, CDR2 SVGAGI. The junction had 11 bases not matched to a gene; V was cut back by 0 bases and J by 9 bases. This CDR3 spans 16 amino acids.

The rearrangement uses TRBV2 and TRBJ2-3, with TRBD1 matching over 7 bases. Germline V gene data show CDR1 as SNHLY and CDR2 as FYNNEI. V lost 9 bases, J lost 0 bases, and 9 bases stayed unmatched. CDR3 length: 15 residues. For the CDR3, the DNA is TGTGCCAGTGCGCCGGACAGGACTAGCACAGATACGCAGTATTTT. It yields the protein CASAPDRTSTDTQYF. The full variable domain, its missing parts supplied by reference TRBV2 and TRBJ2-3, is EPEVTQTPSHQVTQMGQEVILRCVPISNHLYFYWYRQILGQKVEFLVSFYNNEISEKSEIFDDQFSVERPDGSNFTLKIRSTKLEDSAMYFCASAPDRTSTDTQYFGPGTRLTVL.

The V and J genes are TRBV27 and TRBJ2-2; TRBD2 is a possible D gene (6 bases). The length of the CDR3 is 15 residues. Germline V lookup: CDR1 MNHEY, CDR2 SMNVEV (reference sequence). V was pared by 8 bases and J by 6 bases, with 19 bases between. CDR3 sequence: CASRPGSRDSGELFF. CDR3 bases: TGTGCCAGCCGACCGGGATCCAGGGACTCCGGGGAGCTGTTTTTT.

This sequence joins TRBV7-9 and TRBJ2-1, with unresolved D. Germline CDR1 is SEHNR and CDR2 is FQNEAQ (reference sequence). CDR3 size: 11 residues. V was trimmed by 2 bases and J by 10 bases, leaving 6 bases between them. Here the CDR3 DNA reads TGTGCCAGCAGCTTATCTGTGGAGCAGTTCTTC. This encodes CASSLSVEQFF.

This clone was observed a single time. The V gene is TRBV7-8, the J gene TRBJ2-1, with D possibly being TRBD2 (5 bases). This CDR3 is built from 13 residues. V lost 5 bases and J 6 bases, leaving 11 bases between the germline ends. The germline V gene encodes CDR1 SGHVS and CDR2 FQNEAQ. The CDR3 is CASSEDSRNEQFF. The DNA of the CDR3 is TGTGCCAGCAGCGAGGACTCCCGCAATGAGCAGTTCTTC.

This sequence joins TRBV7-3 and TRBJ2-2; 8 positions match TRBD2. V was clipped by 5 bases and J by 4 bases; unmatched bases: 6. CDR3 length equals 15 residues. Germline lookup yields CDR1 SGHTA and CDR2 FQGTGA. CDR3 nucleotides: TGTGCCAGCAGCCTCGGGGGGGGAAGCACCGGGGAGCTGTTTTTT. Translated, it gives CASSLGGGSTGELFF.

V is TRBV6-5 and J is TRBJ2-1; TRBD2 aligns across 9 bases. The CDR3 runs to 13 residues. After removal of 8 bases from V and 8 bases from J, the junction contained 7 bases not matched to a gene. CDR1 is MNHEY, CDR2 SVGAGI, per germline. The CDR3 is CASAGGLAHEQFF. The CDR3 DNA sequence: TGTGCCAGCGCGGGGGGGCTGGCCCATGAGCAGTTCTTC.

The CDR3 DNA is TGTGCTAGTGGTTTGGGGGCGGGGGGGCCAGCAGATACGCAGTATTTT. Translating it yields CASGLGAGGPADTQYF. The chain recombines TRBV12-5 with TRBJ2-3, with TRBD2 matching 9 bases. Germline assignment: CDR1 LGHNT and CDR2 FRNRAP. J was trimmed by 4 bases and V by 1 base; bases with no gene match: 6. The CDR3 is 16 amino acids.

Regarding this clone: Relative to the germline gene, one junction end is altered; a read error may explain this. Here the CDR3 DNA reads TGTTCCAGCAGCGCAAAGACACTTAACTTT. Translation: CSSSAKTLNF. The chain is built from TRBV7-9 and TRBJ1-1; D gene ambiguous. The CDR3 runs 10 residues. Germline V gene data show CDR1 as SEHNR and CDR2 as FQNEAQ (reference sequence).

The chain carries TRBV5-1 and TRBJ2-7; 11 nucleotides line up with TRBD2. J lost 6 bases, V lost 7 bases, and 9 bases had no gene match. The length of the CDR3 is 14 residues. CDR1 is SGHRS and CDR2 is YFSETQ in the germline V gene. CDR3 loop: CASGPLAGGVEQYF. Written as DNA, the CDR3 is TGCGCCAGCGGCCCGCTAGCGGGGGGAGTCGAGCAGTACTTC.

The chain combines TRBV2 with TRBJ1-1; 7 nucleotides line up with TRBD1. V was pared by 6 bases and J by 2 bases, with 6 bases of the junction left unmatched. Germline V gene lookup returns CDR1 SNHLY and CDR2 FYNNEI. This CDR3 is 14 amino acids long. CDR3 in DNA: TGTGCCAGCAGGAGGGGGACAGACAACACTGAAGCTTTCTTT. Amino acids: CASRRGTDNTEAFF.

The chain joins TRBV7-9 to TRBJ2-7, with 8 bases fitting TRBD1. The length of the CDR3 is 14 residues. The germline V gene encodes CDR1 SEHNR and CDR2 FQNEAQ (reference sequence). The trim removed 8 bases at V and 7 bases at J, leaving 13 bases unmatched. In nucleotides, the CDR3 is TGTGCCAGCGGATTCGGCCAGGGGGCGAGGGAGCAGTACTTC. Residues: CASGFGQGAREQYF.

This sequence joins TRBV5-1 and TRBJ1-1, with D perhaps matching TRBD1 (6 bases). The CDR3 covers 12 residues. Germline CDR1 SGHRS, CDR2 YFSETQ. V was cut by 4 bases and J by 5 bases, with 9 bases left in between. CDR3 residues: CASSPDRTEAFF. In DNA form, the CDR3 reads TGCGCCAGCAGCCCCGACAGGACTGAAGCTTTCTTT.

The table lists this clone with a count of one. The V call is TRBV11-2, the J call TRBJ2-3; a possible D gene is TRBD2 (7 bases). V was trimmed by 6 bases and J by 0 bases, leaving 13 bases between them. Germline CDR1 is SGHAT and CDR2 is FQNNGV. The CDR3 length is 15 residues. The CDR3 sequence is CASSPRGASTDTQYF. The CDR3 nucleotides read TGTGCCAGCAGTCCCCGGGGGGCTAGCACAGATACGCAGTATTTT. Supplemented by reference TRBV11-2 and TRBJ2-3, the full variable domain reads EAGVAQSPRYKIIEKRQSVAFWCNPISGHATLYWYQQILGQGPKLLIQFQNNGVVDDSQLPKDRFSAERLKGVDSTLKIQPAKLEDSAVYLCASSPRGASTDTQYFGPGTRLTVL.

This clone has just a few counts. This CDR3 is CSFGGGGLDTQYF. CDR3 bases: TGCAGCTTCGGGGGAGGGGGTCTTGATACGCAGTATTTT. The chain joins TRBV29-1 to TRBJ2-3, with a possible D match to TRBD2 (7 bases). Trimming removed 8 bases from V and 6 bases from J, with 18 bases in between. The CDR3 runs 13 residues. Germline CDR1 SQVTM, CDR2 ANQGSEA.

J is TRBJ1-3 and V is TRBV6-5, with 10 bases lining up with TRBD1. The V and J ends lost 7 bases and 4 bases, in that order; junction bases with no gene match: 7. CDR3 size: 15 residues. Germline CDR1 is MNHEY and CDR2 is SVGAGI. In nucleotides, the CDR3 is TGTGCCAGCAAAAGGGACAGGGGACCCGGAAACACCATATATTTT. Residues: CASKRDRGPGNTIYF.

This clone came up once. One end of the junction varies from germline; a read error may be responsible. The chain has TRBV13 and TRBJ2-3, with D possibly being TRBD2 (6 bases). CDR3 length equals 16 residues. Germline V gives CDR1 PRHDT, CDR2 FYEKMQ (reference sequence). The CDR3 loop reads CASSLGGALGGDMQYF. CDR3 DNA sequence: TGTGCCAGCAGCTTAGGTGGGGCCCTGGGCGGGGATATGCAGTATTTT.

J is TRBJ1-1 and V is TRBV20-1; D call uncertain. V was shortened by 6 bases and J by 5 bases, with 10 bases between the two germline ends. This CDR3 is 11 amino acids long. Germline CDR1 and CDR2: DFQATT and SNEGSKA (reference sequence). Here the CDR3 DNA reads TGCAGTGCCCTCTTTTTGACTGAAGCTTTCTTT. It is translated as CSALFLTEAFF.

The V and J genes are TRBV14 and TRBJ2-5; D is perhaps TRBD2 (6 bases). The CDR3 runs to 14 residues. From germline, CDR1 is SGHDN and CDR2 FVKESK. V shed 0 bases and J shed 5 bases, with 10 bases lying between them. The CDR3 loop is CASSQDLGRETQYF. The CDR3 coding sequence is TGTGCCAGCAGCCAAGATCTTGGGAGGGAGACCCAGTACTTC.

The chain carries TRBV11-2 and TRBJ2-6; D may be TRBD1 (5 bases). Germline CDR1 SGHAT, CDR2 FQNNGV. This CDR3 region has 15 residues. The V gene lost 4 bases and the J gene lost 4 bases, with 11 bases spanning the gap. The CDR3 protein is CASSSDSFGANVLTF. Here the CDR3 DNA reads TGTGCCAGCAGCTCCGACAGTTTCGGGGCCAACGTCCTGACTTTC.

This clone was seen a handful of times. CDR3 sequence (DNA): TGTGCCAGCTCACCACGGGGGGGGCCTGAAGAGCAGTACTTC. It translates to CASSPRGGPEEQYF. The chain combines TRBV18 with TRBJ2-7; maybe TRBD2 (7 bases). Looked up from germline, CDR1 is KGHSH and CDR2 is LQKENI. Trimming removed 1 base from V and 7 bases from J, with 14 bases in between. The CDR3 totals 14 residues. Drawing the rest from reference TRBV18 and TRBJ2-7, the complete variable domain is NAGVMQNPRHLVRRRGQEARLRCSPMKGHSHVYWYRQLPEEGLKFMVYLQKENIIDESGMPKERFSAEFPKEGPSILRIQQVVRGDSAAYFCASSPRGGPEEQYFGPGTRLTVT.

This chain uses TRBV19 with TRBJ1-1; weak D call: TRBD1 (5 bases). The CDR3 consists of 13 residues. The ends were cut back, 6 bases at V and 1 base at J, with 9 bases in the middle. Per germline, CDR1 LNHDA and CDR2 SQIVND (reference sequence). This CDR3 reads CASRTTGNTEAFF. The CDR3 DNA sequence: TGTGCCAGTAGAACAACAGGGAACACTGAAGCTTTCTTT.

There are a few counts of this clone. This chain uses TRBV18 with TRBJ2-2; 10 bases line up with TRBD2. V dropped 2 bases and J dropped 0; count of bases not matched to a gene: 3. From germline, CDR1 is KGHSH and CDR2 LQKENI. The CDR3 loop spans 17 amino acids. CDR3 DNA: TGTGCCAGCTCACCAAAACTAGCGGGGCCGAACACCGGGGAGCTGTTTTTT. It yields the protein CASSPKLAGPNTGELFF.

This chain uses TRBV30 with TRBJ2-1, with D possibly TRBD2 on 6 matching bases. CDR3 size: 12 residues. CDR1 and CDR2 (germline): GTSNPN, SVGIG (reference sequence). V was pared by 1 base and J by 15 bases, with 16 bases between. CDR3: CAWSGTKGLSFF. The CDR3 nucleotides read TGTGCCTGGAGTGGGACTAAAGGTCTTTCGTTCTTC. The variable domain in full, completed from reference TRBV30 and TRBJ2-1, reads SQTIHQWPATLVQPVGSPLSLECTVEGTSNPNLYWYRQAAGRGLQLLFYSVGIGQISSEVPQNLSASRPQDRQFILSSKKLLLSDSGFYLCAWSGTKGLSFFGPGTRLTVL.

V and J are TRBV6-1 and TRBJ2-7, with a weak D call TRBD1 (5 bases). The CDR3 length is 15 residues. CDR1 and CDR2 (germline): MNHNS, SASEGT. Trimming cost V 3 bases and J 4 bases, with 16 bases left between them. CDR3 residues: CASSEAGSPPYEQYF. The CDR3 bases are TGTGCCAGCAGTGAGGCAGGGTCACCCCCTTACGAGCAGTACTTC.